These 3 T cell receptor beta chains came from one sample sequenced in a study of T-cell reconstitution after alpha-beta-depleted transplantation in children. Unique molecular identifiers were used to barcode this TCRbeta library. A single record per CDR3 protein comes from TCRdb applying MiXCR to the PCR reads. The repertoire has approximately 300,000 distinct CDR3 sequences, around 10% of them found once; the top ten carry 7.5%. The material sequenced was PBMCs, taken before TCRalphabeta/CD19-depleted stem cell transplant. The receptors here all came from a boy under two years old with acute myeloid leukemia, due to receive a stem cell transplant.

There are many counts of this clonotype. CDR3 nucleotides: TGCAGCGTTGAAAAGCTGATGAACACTGAAGCTTTCTTT. Translating gives CSVEKLMNTEAFF. The rearrangement links TRBV29-1 to TRBJ1-1; the D is unclear. The V end lost 2 bases, the J end lost 0 bases, and 7 bases lay between the germline ends. CDR3 length: 13 amino acids. Germline values: CDR1 SQVTM, CDR2 ANQGSEA.

This clonotype was found many times. This chain uses TRBV28 with TRBJ2-5; 9 bases line up with TRBD1. Germline V gene lookup returns CDR1 MDHEN and CDR2 SYDVKM. CDR3 length: 15 amino acids. Trimming cost V 4 bases and J 4 bases; bases outside gene matches: 7. The CDR3 here is CASSSQGAVGETQYF. The DNA for the CDR3 is TGTGCCAGCAGTTCACAGGGGGCGGTGGGAGAGACCCAGTACTTC.

This clonotype was recorded at least ten times. The chain recombines TRBV20-1 with TRBJ2-3; no clear D gene. The length of the CDR3 is 10 residues. Trimming took 3 bases from V and 5 from J, leaving 3 bases between them. Germline loops: CDR1 DFQATT, CDR2 SNEGSKA (reference sequence). The CDR3: CSASLDTQYF. The CDR3 coding sequence is TGCAGTGCTAGTTTAGATACGCAGTATTTT.